These T cell receptor beta chains were read from a single sample in a study of blood T cell repertoires in COVID-19. Using immunoSEQ multiplex PCR, the repertoire was profiled, and TCRdb retains in-frame clones only, with some absent. Among some 240,000 clones listed, about 79% were seen once. The specimen sequenced was peripheral blood. All receptors derive from a woman in her thirties or forties who had recovered from COVID-19. CDR3s include the opening cysteine and the closing phenylalanine or tryptophan. D genes are given only for firm matches. Some rows mark clone size as missing; the rest say once, few, many or name a class of expanded clone.

clone size: .; D gene: TRBD2; J gene: TRBJ2-7; V gene: TRBV19; CDR3 DNA: TGTGCCAGTAGTGTAGCGGGTTTTTTATACGAGCAGTACTTC; CDR3 protein: CASSVAGFLYEQYF
clone size: .; D gene: .; J gene: TRBJ1-1; V gene: TRBV6-5; CDR3 DNA: TGTGCCAGCAGTCCTCCCTTCAGAACCGCCGATACTTTCTTT; CDR3 protein: CASSPPFRTADTFF
clone size: .; D gene: TRBD2; J gene: TRBJ2-5; V gene: TRBV10-3; CDR3 DNA: TGTGCCATCAGTGAGTCGGAAGGTACTAGCGGCCTCGGGTCCCAGTACTTC; CDR3 protein: CAISESEGTSGLGSQYF
clone size: .; D gene: TRBD2; J gene: TRBJ2-1; V gene: TRBV23-1; CDR3 DNA: TGCGCCAGCAGTCGGTCAGGGACTAGCGGGAACCTTTACAATGAGCAGTTCTTC; CDR3 protein: CASSRSGTSGNLYNEQFF
clone size: .; D gene: .; J gene: TRBJ2-7; V gene: TRBV19; CDR3 DNA: TGTGCCAGTAGAAACAGGGCAGACGAGCAGTACTTC; CDR3 protein: CASRNRADEQYF
clone size: .; D gene: .; J gene: TRBJ1-1; V gene: TRBV18; CDR3 DNA: TGTGCCAGCTCATTCGCAGGGGAAGGAGGCACTGAAGCTTTCTTT; CDR3 protein: CASSFAGEGGTEAFF
clone size: .; D gene: TRBD2; J gene: TRBJ2-5; V gene: TRBV5-6; CDR3 DNA: TGTGCCAGCAGCTTGGGACTAGCGGGGGAGACCCAGTACTTC; CDR3 protein: CASSLGLAGETQYF
clone size: .; D gene: .; J gene: TRBJ2-2; V gene: TRBV6-1; CDR3 DNA: TGTGCCAGCAGTGAAGGCAGGTACGACACCGGGGAGCTGTTTTTT; CDR3 protein: CASSEGRYDTGELFF
clone size: .; D gene: .; J gene: TRBJ1-5; V gene: TRBV19; CDR3 DNA: TGTGCCAGTACCTCCAACCGGGACAACAATCAGCCCCAGCATTTT; CDR3 protein: CASTSNRDNNQPQHF
clone size: .; D gene: TRBD2; J gene: TRBJ2-3; V gene: TRBV2; CDR3 DNA: TGTGCCAGCAGTGGACTAGCGGGCCTTCACGGGGGTACGCAGTATTTT; CDR3 protein: CASSGLAGLHGGTQYF
clone size: .; D gene: .; J gene: TRBJ2-3; V gene: TRBV4-3; CDR3 DNA: TGCGCCAGCAGCCAAGATAGGGGGGGCAACACAGATACGCAGTATTTT; CDR3 protein: CASSQDRGGNTDTQYF
clone size: .; D gene: TRBD1; J gene: TRBJ2-7; V gene: TRBV7-2; CDR3 DNA: TGTGCCAGCAGCTTAAGTTCGTCCGGGACAGGACCCTACGAGCAGTACTTC; CDR3 protein: CASSLSSSGTGPYEQYF
clone size: .; D gene: TRBD1; J gene: TRBJ1-4; V gene: TRBV30; CDR3 DNA: TGTGCCTGGAGTGGGGGACAGCCTAATGATGGACTGTTTTTT; CDR3 protein: CAWSGGQPNDGLFF
clone size: .; D gene: TRBD2; J gene: TRBJ2-2; V gene: TRBV10-3; CDR3 DNA: TGTGCCATCAGTGGGGCTAGCGGGGATTTAAGTCGGGAGCTGTTTTTT; CDR3 protein: CAISGASGDLSRELFF
clone size: .; D gene: TRBD1; J gene: TRBJ1-6; V gene: TRBV28; CDR3 DNA: TGTGCCAGCAGTTTCGGACAGGGCGAATCACCCCTCCACTTT; CDR3 protein: CASSFGQGESPLHF
clone size: .; D gene: .; J gene: TRBJ1-6; V gene: TRBV4-3; CDR3 DNA: TGCGCCAGCAGCCAGTACGCCCCGGACAGAACGAGCTCCTATAATTCACCCCTCCACTTT; CDR3 protein: CASSQYAPDRTSSYNSPLHF
clone size: .; D gene: .; J gene: TRBJ2-3; V gene: TRBV10-1; CDR3 DNA: TGCGCCAGCCACAGGAACAGGGATCTCGGACTTCTGGATACGCAGTATTTT; CDR3 protein: CASHRNRDLGLLDTQYF
clone size: once; D gene: .; J gene: TRBJ2-2; V gene: TRBV3-1/TRBV3-2; CDR3 DNA: TGTGCCAGCAGCCAAGAAGGGAGTTTAGGGGAGCTGTTTTTT; CDR3 protein: CASSQEGSLGELFF
clone size: once; D gene: .; J gene: TRBJ1-1; V gene: TRBV7-2; CDR3 DNA: TGTGCCAGCAGCTTATCCGCAGGAAACACTGAAGCTTTCTTT; CDR3 protein: CASSLSAGNTEAFF
clone size: .; D gene: TRBD2; J gene: TRBJ2-5; V gene: TRBV5-1; CDR3 DNA: TGCGCCAGCAGCTTGGGAGGCGGGGGGGCCTTGGAGACCCAGTACTTC; CDR3 protein: CASSLGGGGALETQYF
clone size: .; D gene: TRBD1; J gene: TRBJ2-2; V gene: TRBV4-3; CDR3 DNA: TGCGCCAGCAGCGGGCGCGGGACAGGGGGTGCCGGGGAGCTGTTTTTT; CDR3 protein: CASSGRGTGGAGELFF
clone size: .; D gene: .; J gene: TRBJ1-5; V gene: TRBV19; CDR3 DNA: TGTGCCAGTAGTACCTTAATGGGGGCGAGGCAGCCCCAGCATTTT; CDR3 protein: CASSTLMGARQPQHF
clone size: .; D gene: TRBD1; J gene: TRBJ1-1; V gene: TRBV29-1; CDR3 DNA: TGCAGCGTTGCCAGGTCACAGGGGTCGAGAAACACTGAAGCTTTCTTT; CDR3 protein: CSVARSQGSRNTEAFF
clone size: .; D gene: TRBD1; J gene: TRBJ2-7; V gene: TRBV28; CDR3 DNA: TGTGCCAGCAGGCCTACGGGACAGGGGGCCTACGAGCAGTACTTC; CDR3 protein: CASRPTGQGAYEQYF
clone size: .; D gene: .; J gene: TRBJ1-5; V gene: TRBV28; CDR3 DNA: TGTGCCAGCAGTTTCCGGACATGGAATAATATGGGCAATCAGCCCCAGCATTTT; CDR3 protein: CASSFRTWNNMGNQPQHF
clone size: .; D gene: TRBD1; J gene: TRBJ1-1; V gene: TRBV28; CDR3 DNA: TGTGCCAGCAGCCCTGGACAGGGGGCGGCTTTCTTT; CDR3 protein: CASSPGQGAAFF
clone size: once; D gene: .; J gene: TRBJ2-7; V gene: TRBV3-1/TRBV3-2; CDR3 DNA: TGTGCCAGCAGCCCCCCAGCCGGCGGGGCCTTCTCCTACGAGCAGTACTTC; CDR3 protein: CASSPPAGGAFSYEQYF
clone size: few; D gene: .; J gene: TRBJ2-7; V gene: TRBV6-5; CDR3 DNA: TGTGCCAGCAGCAATGGTGACGGGAGCTACGAGCAGTACTTC; CDR3 protein: CASSNGDGSYEQYF
clone size: .; D gene: TRBD2; J gene: TRBJ2-1; V gene: TRBV7-9; CDR3 DNA: TGTGCCAGCAGCTCAACTAGCGAGTCCTACAATGAGCAGTTCTTC; CDR3 protein: CASSSTSESYNEQFF
clone size: .; D gene: .; J gene: TRBJ2-7; V gene: TRBV7-9; CDR3 DNA: TGTGCCAGCAGCTTCGTTAACGAGCAGTACTTC; CDR3 protein: CASSFVNEQYF
clone size: .; D gene: TRBD1; J gene: TRBJ2-5; V gene: TRBV18; CDR3 DNA: TGTGCCAGCTCACCGAATTCCCCGGGACAGCAAGAGACCCAGTACTTC; CDR3 protein: CASSPNSPGQQETQYF
clone size: .; D gene: .; J gene: TRBJ1-1; V gene: TRBV27; CDR3 DNA: TGTGCCAGCAGTGAGGACAGTTCCCAAACTGAAGCTTTCTTT; CDR3 protein: CASSEDSSQTEAFF
clone size: .; D gene: .; J gene: TRBJ1-1; V gene: TRBV6-1; CDR3 DNA: TGTGCCAGCAGTGAACAGAACACTGAAGCTTTCTTT; CDR3 protein: CASSEQNTEAFF
clone size: .; D gene: .; J gene: TRBJ1-1; V gene: TRBV3-1/TRBV3-2; CDR3 DNA: TGTGCCAGCAGCGTCCAGAGCGGGTCGGCTTTCTTT; CDR3 protein: CASSVQSGSAFF
clone size: .; D gene: .; J gene: TRBJ1-2; V gene: TRBV10-3; CDR3 DNA: TGTGCCATCAGTGAGTCTCAGGACTTGAACTATGGCTACACCTTC; CDR3 protein: CAISESQDLNYGYTF
clone size: .; D gene: .; J gene: TRBJ1-1; V gene: TRBV12-3/TRBV12-4; CDR3 DNA: TGTGCCAGCAGTTCTCAGGGAAAAACTGAAGCTTTCTTT; CDR3 protein: CASSSQGKTEAFF
clone size: few; D gene: .; J gene: TRBJ2-1; V gene: TRBV9; CDR3 DNA: TGTGCCAGCAGCGTAGGCGGGGGCCCCTACAATGAGCAGTTCTTC; CDR3 protein: CASSVGGGPYNEQFF
clone size: .; D gene: .; J gene: TRBJ2-5; V gene: TRBV7-9; CDR3 DNA: TGTGCCAGCAGCTTATCACGGTCAGGGGAGACCCAGTACTTC; CDR3 protein: CASSLSRSGETQYF
clone size: .; D gene: .; J gene: TRBJ1-1; V gene: TRBV19; CDR3 DNA: TGTGCCAGCGGGGATGGACTGCCTGAAGCTTTCTTT; CDR3 protein: CASGDGLPEAFF
clone size: .; D gene: TRBD2; J gene: TRBJ2-1; V gene: TRBV9; CDR3 DNA: TGTGCCAGCAGCGTAACCAGCGGGGGGGCCAATGAGCAGTTCTTC; CDR3 protein: CASSVTSGGANEQFF
clone size: .; D gene: TRBD1; J gene: TRBJ1-2; V gene: TRBV30; CDR3 DNA: TGTGCCTGGAGGGGACAGCTCTATGGCTACACCTTC; CDR3 protein: CAWRGQLYGYTF
clone size: .; D gene: TRBD1; J gene: TRBJ1-4; V gene: TRBV5-1; CDR3 DNA: TGCGCCAGCAGCCTAGGGACAGGAACTAATGAAAAACTGTTTTTT; CDR3 protein: CASSLGTGTNEKLFF
clone size: .; D gene: .; J gene: TRBJ1-2; V gene: TRBV11-3; CDR3 DNA: TGTGCCAGCAGCTTAGGGCAGGATGGCTACACCTTC; CDR3 protein: CASSLGQDGYTF
clone size: .; D gene: TRBD2; J gene: TRBJ2-3; V gene: TRBV9; CDR3 DNA: TGTGCCAGCAGCGGGGAGGGAGATACGCAGTATTTT; CDR3 protein: CASSGEGDTQYF
clone size: .; D gene: TRBD1; J gene: TRBJ2-7; V gene: TRBV7-2; CDR3 DNA: TGTGCCAGCAGCTTCCAGGGACAGGGGGCGAATGAGCAGTACTTC; CDR3 protein: CASSFQGQGANEQYF
clone size: .; D gene: .; J gene: TRBJ2-2; V gene: TRBV6-5; CDR3 DNA: TGTGCCAGCAGTTTACACAGGGTGTCGGACACCGGGGAGCTGTTTTTT; CDR3 protein: CASSLHRVSDTGELFF
clone size: once; D gene: .; J gene: TRBJ1-1; V gene: TRBV4-2; CDR3 DNA: TGTGCCAGCAGCCAAGAGGAGAAAGCTTTCTTT; CDR3 protein: CASSQEEKAFF
clone size: once; D gene: TRBD1; J gene: TRBJ2-7; V gene: TRBV4-3; CDR3 DNA: TGCGCCAGCAGCCCTTGGACAGGGGACGAGCAGTACTTC; CDR3 protein: CASSPWTGDEQYF
clone size: once; D gene: .; J gene: TRBJ2-6; V gene: TRBV25-1; CDR3 DNA: TGTGCCAGCGAGTTCTCTGGGGCCAACGTCCTGACTTTC; CDR3 protein: CASEFSGANVLTF
clone size: .; D gene: .; J gene: TRBJ2-7; V gene: TRBV10-3; CDR3 DNA: TGTGCCATCAGTGTAAATCAGGGGCTAGGAAACGAGCAGTACTTC; CDR3 protein: CAISVNQGLGNEQYF
clone size: .; D gene: .; J gene: TRBJ1-5; V gene: TRBV4-3; CDR3 DNA: TGCGCCAGCAGCCAAGGGGCAGAATCCCAGCCCCAGCATTTT; CDR3 protein: CASSQGAESQPQHF